This T cell receptor beta chain was found in a study of shared clonotypes between healthy human individuals. Study context: Those who served as donors were a couple of women and three men between the ages of 18 and 49. A donor's plate count was three for CD4 naive and three for CD4 memory; CD8 naive had two and CD8 memory one.

Per the original methods: Without quality scores, immunoSEQ junctional reads could not be filtered like full-length reads. Data came from immunoSEQ multiplex PCR; TCRdb stores just in-frame clones and leaves some out. Clone size and V and J calls were adopted from that table, with D and trimming inferred from the DNA. The sample has around 2.5 million clones; approximately 93% are singletons. The CDR3 sequence is 13 residues long. Per germline, CDR1 MNHNS and CDR2 SASEGT. V dropped 6 bases and J dropped 8; count of bases not matched to a gene: 7. The receptor comes from a man between 18 and 35 years old in good health. Some clones in this sample may be carry-over from other donors' samples. The chain is built from TRBV6-1 and TRBJ2-1, with TRBD1 matching 7 bases. Source material: naive CD4+ T cells from PBMCs. Subset meaning: CD45RA+ positively selected. The CDR3 protein is CASRKLGGDEQFF. The DNA for the CDR3 is TGTGCCAGCAGGAAACTAGGGGGCGATGAGCAGTTCTTC.